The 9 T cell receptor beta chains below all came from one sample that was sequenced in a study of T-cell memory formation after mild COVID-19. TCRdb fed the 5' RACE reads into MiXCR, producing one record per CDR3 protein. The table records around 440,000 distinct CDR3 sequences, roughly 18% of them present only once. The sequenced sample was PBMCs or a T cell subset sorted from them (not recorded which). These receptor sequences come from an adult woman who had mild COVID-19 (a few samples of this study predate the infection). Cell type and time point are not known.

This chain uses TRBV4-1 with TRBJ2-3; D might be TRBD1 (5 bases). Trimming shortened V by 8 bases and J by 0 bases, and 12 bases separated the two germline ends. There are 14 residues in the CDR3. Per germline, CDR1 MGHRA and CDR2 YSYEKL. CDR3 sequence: CASQRGASTDTQYF. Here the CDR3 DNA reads TGCGCCAGCCAGCGTGGGGCCAGCACAGATACGCAGTATTTT.

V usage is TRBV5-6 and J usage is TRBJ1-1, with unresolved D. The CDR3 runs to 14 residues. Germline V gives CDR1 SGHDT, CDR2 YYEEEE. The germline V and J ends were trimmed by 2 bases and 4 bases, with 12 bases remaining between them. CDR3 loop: CASSFTGYGTEAFF. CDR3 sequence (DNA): TGTGCCAGCAGCTTCACGGGTTACGGCACTGAAGCTTTCTTT. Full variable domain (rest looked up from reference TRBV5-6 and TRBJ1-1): DAGVTQSPTHLIKTRGQQVTLRCSPKSGHDTVSWYQQALGQGPQFIFQYYEEEERQRGNFPDRFSGHQFPNYSSELNVNALLLGDSALYLCASSFTGYGTEAFFGQGTRLTVV.

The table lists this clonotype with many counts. CDR3 loop: CANSVAGGEQFF. The DNA of the CDR3 is TGTGCCAACTCCGTAGCGGGCGGAGAGCAGTTCTTC. The chain combines TRBV12-3 or TRBV12-4 with TRBJ2-1; 7 bases are a match to TRBD2. The CDR3 is 12 residues long. The junction had 10 bases not matched to a gene; V was cut back by 10 bases and J by 10 bases.

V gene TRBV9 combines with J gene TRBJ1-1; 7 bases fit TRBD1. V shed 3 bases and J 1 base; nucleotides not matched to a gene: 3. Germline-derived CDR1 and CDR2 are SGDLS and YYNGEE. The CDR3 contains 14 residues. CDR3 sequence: CASSERTGNTEAFF. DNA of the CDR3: TGTGCCAGCAGCGAGAGGACAGGGAACACTGAAGCTTTCTTT.

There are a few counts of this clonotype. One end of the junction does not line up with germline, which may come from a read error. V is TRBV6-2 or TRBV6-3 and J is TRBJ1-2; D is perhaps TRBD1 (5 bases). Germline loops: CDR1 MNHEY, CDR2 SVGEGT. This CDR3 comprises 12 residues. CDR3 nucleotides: TGTGCCAGCAGTTATCTCCCCGGGACCGGAAACTTC. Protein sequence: CASSYLPGTGNF.

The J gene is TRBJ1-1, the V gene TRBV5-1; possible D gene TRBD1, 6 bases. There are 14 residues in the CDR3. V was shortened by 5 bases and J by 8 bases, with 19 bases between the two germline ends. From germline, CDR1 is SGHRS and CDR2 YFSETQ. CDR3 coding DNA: TGCGCCAGCAGTCCAGAGGCCTACAGGGCGGAAGCTTTCTTT. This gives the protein CASSPEAYRAEAFF.

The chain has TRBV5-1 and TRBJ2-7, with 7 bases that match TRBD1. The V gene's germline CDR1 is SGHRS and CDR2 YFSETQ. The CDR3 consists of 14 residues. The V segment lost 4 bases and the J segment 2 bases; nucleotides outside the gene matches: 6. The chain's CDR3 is CASSTDRETYEQYF. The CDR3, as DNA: TGCGCCAGCAGCACCGACAGGGAAACCTACGAGCAGTACTTC.

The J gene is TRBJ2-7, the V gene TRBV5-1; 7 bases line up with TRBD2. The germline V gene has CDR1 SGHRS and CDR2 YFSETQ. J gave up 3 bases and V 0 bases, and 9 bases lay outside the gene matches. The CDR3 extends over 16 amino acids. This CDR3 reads CASSLGMAGVLYEQYF. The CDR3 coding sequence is TGCGCCAGCAGCTTGGGTATGGCGGGAGTCCTCTACGAGCAGTACTTC.

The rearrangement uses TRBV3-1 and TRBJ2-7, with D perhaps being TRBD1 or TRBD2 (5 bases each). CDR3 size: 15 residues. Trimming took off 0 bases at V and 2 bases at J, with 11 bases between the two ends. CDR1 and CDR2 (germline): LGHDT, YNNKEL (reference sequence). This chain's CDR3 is CASSQDPGPAYEQYF. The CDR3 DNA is TGTGCCAGCAGCCAAGATCCGGGACCGGCCTACGAGCAGTACTTC.